One T cell receptor beta chain is described in this entry. Its target is unknown. TCR alpha and beta CDR3 regions were amplified from RNA using iRepertoire nested multiplex PCR. One entry per CDR3 protein results from TCRdb running MiXCR on the multiplex PCR reads. This sample carries fewer than 500,000 distinct CDR3 sequences, 41% of them seen once, and the ten largest clones take more than 10%. The sample originates from a study of glioma-infiltrating T cells. About the research overall: About one million peripheral T cells were targeted at roughly 4.5- to 11-fold coverage.

Study observations and caveats: Tissue and blood shared very few CDR3 sequences.

Trimming took off 5 bases at V and 4 bases at J, with 16 bases between the two ends. This CDR3 is built from 15 residues. Germline loops: CDR1 MNHNS, CDR2 SASEGT. This TCR was recovered from a human donor with low-grade glioma or glioblastoma, undergoing nonglioma brain surgery, or in good health (not recorded which). The specimen sequenced was glioma tissue, nonneoplastic brain tissue, or PBMCs (not recorded which). The genes are TRBV6-1 and TRBJ2-3; tentatively, D is TRBD1 or TRBD2 (7 bases each). CDR3 in DNA: TGTGCCAGCAGTTGCAGCGCAGGGGGGGCAGATACGCAGTATTTT. Its protein product is CASSCSAGGADTQYF.